The next 28 T cell receptor beta chains were all read from a single sample in a study of cytomegalovirus exposure and HLA in healthy donors. Data came from immunoSEQ multiplex PCR; TCRdb stores just in-frame clones and leaves some out. Of about 160,000 clones in the sample, about 90% were seen once. The sample taken for sequencing was PBMCs. The receptors come from a woman between 25 and 40 years old in good health and CMV-seronegative.

The chain carries TRBV29-1 and TRBJ2-7; D not resolved. This CDR3 contains 12 residues. The V end was cut by 2 bases, the J end by 0 bases, with 5 bases between. Germline CDR1 and CDR2: SQVTM and ANQGSEA. CDR3 nucleotide sequence: TGCAGCGTTGAATTGGCCTCCTACGAGCAGTACTTC. It is translated as CSVELASYEQYF.

This clone was seen a single time. The V gene is TRBV27, the J gene TRBJ2-7; 8 nucleotides align to TRBD2. Trimming took 9 bases from V and 3 from J; bases not matched to a gene: 13. CDR1 and CDR2 from the germline V gene are MNHEY and SMNVEV (reference sequence). The CDR3 sequence is 15 residues long. The CDR3 region is CASGTGTRVYYEQYF. DNA of the CDR3: TGTGCCAGTGGAACCGGGACTAGAGTCTACTACGAGCAGTACTTC.

The rearrangement links TRBV5-5 to TRBJ2-7; D not resolved. This CDR3 is built from 14 residues. The germline V and J ends were trimmed by 0 bases and 0 bases, with 7 bases remaining between them. Germline CDR1 is SGHKS and CDR2 is YYEKEE (reference sequence). The CDR3: CASSLGADSYEQYF. The CDR3 region has the DNA TGTGCCAGCAGCTTGGGGGCCGACTCCTACGAGCAGTACTTC.

This chain connects TRBV9 to TRBJ2-2, with TRBD1 identical over 9 bases. Per the germline V gene, CDR1 is SGDLS and CDR2 is YYNGEE. The CDR3 spans 16 residues. J gave up 0 bases and V 4 bases, and 4 bases lay outside the gene matches. The CDR3 DNA sequence: TGTGCCAGCAGCAACCGACAGGGGGCGAACACCGGGGAGCTGTTTTTT. Protein product: CASSNRQGANTGELFF.

This clone was detected only once. V gene TRBV18 combines with J gene TRBJ1-2; D is ambiguous. V lost 6 bases to trimming and J lost 3 bases, with 14 bases between them. This CDR3 has 14 amino acids. Germline assignment: CDR1 KGHSH and CDR2 LQKENI. The CDR3 region has the DNA TGTGCCAGCTCGCCTTGGGGTGGGGACTATGGCTACACCTTC. This sequence encodes CASSPWGGDYGYTF.

V and J are TRBV30 and TRBJ1-5; possibly TRBD1 for D (6 bases). V gave up 4 bases and J gave up 4 bases, with 17 bases separating them. This CDR3 contains 15 residues. CDR1 is GTSNPN, CDR2 SVGIG, per germline (reference sequence). The CDR3: CAWKGGSGQNQPQHF. The DNA of the CDR3 is TGTGCCTGGAAAGGAGGATCGGGACAAAATCAGCCCCAGCATTTT.

The chain is built from TRBV2 and TRBJ2-7; D possibly uses TRBD1 or TRBD2 (6 bases each). Germline V lookup: CDR1 SNHLY, CDR2 FYNNEI. CDR3 length equals 14 residues. Trimming removed 6 bases from V and 2 bases from J, with 14 bases in between. CDR3: CASSLPGATYEQYF. CDR3 coding DNA: TGTGCCAGCAGCCTCCCGGGGGCCACCTACGAGCAGTACTTC.

The chain is built from TRBV19 and TRBJ1-5; 7 bases fit TRBD1. Germline V gene data show CDR1 as LNHDA and CDR2 as SQIVND (reference sequence). The CDR3 spans 14 residues. The trim removed 6 bases at V and 6 bases at J, leaving 8 bases unmatched. CDR3 DNA: TGTGCCAGTAGCACGACAGGGAACGTTCAGCCCCAGCATTTT. Amino acid sequence: CASSTTGNVQPQHF.

This chain's CDR3 is CASSGGTSGAGTQYF. The CDR3 region has the DNA TGTGCCAGCAGTGGAGGGACTAGCGGGGCTGGGACCCAGTACTTC. The J gene is TRBJ2-5, the V gene TRBV2; 13 bases are a match to TRBD2. This CDR3 has 15 residues. V lost 4 bases and J lost 7; bases outside the gene matches: 6. The germline gives CDR1 SNHLY, CDR2 FYNNEI.

This clone was seen a handful of times. The J gene is TRBJ1-2, the V gene TRBV6-1; D is unresolved. Trimming cost V 8 bases and J 12 bases, with 22 bases left between them. Per the germline V gene, CDR1 is MNHNS and CDR2 is SASEGT. This CDR3 has 13 residues. Written as DNA, the CDR3 is TGTGCCAGCGCACGGATCGGGGAGGGCATGCACACCTTC. Amino acid sequence: CASARIGEGMHTF.

This rearrangement joins TRBV9 to TRBJ1-1; D is unresolved. The ends were cut back, 0 bases at V and 11 bases at J, with 17 bases in the middle. Germline CDR1 and CDR2: SGDLS and YYNGEE. The length of the CDR3 is 14 residues. The CDR3 here is CASSVGGSGPSAFF. CDR3 nucleotide sequence: TGTGCCAGCAGCGTAGGAGGGTCAGGACCTTCTGCTTTCTTT.

V usage is TRBV30 and J usage is TRBJ1-3; no clear D. Germline-derived CDR1 and CDR2 are GTSNPN and SVGIG (reference sequence). Trimming took 4 bases from V and 2 from J, leaving 12 bases between them. The CDR3 is 14 amino acids. The CDR3, as DNA: TGTGCCTGGAATATGGGTAACCCTGGAAACACCATATATTTT. This sequence encodes CAWNMGNPGNTIYF.

The rearrangement uses TRBV12-5 and TRBJ2-1; the D is unclear. Trimming removed 6 bases from V and 0 bases from J, with 12 bases in between. The CDR3 consists of 15 residues. CDR1 and CDR2 from the germline V gene are LGHNT and FRNRAP. The CDR3, as DNA: TGTGCTAGTGGAAGCCCGGAGAGCTCCTACAATGAGCAGTTCTTC. Amino acid sequence: CASGSPESSYNEQFF.

The sample holds a few counts of this clone. The genes are TRBV19 and TRBJ1-2; 7 bases fit TRBD1. The J segment lost 7 bases and the V segment lost 8 bases, leaving 10 bases of the junction unmatched. The CDR3 extends over 13 amino acids. CDR1 is LNHDA and CDR2 is SQIVND in the germline V gene (reference sequence). This chain's CDR3 is CASSTGTLPGYTF. CDR3 nucleotide sequence: TGTGCCAGTTCGACAGGGACCCTTCCTGGCTACACCTTC.

V gene TRBV6-6 combines with J gene TRBJ2-4; D possibly matches TRBD1 or TRBD2 (5 bases each). Germline V gene data show CDR1 as MNHNY and CDR2 as SVGAGI (reference sequence). There are 15 residues in the CDR3. Trimming shortened V by 6 bases and J by 0 bases, and 12 bases separated the two germline ends. CDR3 DNA sequence: TGTGCCAGCAGAGAGGGGCGAGTAGCCAAAAACATTCAGTACTTC. Translated, it gives CASREGRVAKNIQYF.

This chain uses TRBV6-5 with TRBJ2-1; 11 nucleotides agree with TRBD2. Germline loops: CDR1 MNHEY, CDR2 SVGAGI. CDR3 length: 14 amino acids. The V gene end was trimmed by 6 bases and the J gene end by 4 bases; junction bases not matched to a gene: 2. The CDR3 reads CASRGLAEYNEQFF. CDR3 sequence (DNA): TGTGCCAGCAGGGGACTAGCGGAATACAATGAGCAGTTCTTC.

The genes are TRBV4-3 and TRBJ2-1; tentatively, D is TRBD2 (5 bases). Germline CDR1 is LGHNA and CDR2 is YSLEER. The CDR3 runs to 15 residues. V gave up 2 bases and J gave up 5 bases, with 13 bases separating them. This chain's CDR3 is CASSQRFLGNNEQFF. CDR3 coding DNA: TGCGCCAGCAGCCAAAGATTTCTCGGGAACAATGAGCAGTTCTTC.

The rearrangement links TRBV7-3 to TRBJ2-1; 12 bases are a match to TRBD2. CDR1 and CDR2 from the germline V gene are SGHTA and FQGTGA. The junction had 10 bases not matched to a gene; V was cut back by 5 bases and J by 8 bases. CDR3 length: 16 amino acids. CDR3 bases: TGTGCCAGCAGCCCTTCGACTAGCGGGAGTTCTGATGAGCAGTTCTTC. Protein product: CASSPSTSGSSDEQFF.

The V gene is TRBV30, the J gene TRBJ2-7; 11 nucleotides align to TRBD2. Germline values: CDR1 GTSNPN, CDR2 SVGIG (reference sequence). The CDR3 consists of 14 residues. V lost 4 bases, J lost 3 bases, and 5 bases stayed unmatched. DNA for the CDR3: TGTGCCTGGACCTTAGCGGGGGGGCTCTACGAGCAGTACTTC. Translating it yields CAWTLAGGLYEQYF.

Here the CDR3 DNA reads TGCAGCGTTACCGGGACTAGCGCGCCAGATACGCAGTATTTT. Amino acid sequence: CSVTGTSAPDTQYF. The V call is TRBV29-1, the J call TRBJ2-3; 10 bases match TRBD2. The CDR3 consists of 14 residues. With V trimmed by 5 bases and J by 4 bases, 6 bases remained unmatched. The germline gives CDR1 SQVTM, CDR2 ANQGSEA.

The gene calls are TRBV15 and TRBJ1-1; no definite D call. Germline CDR1 is LNHNV and CDR2 is YYDKDF (reference sequence). The CDR3 sequence is 11 residues long. Trimming left V 8 bases short and J 9 bases short, with 13 bases between. CDR3: CATQTDTKAFF. The CDR3 nucleotides read TGTGCCACCCAAACAGATACTAAAGCTTTCTTT.

This chain links TRBV5-1 with TRBJ2-7, with 8 bases lining up with TRBD1. From germline, CDR1 is SGHRS and CDR2 YFSETQ. With 2 bases clipped from V and 6 bases from J, the junction kept 7 bases outside the gene matches. This CDR3 has 14 residues. This chain's CDR3 is CASSLGGTGVEQYF. The CDR3 coding sequence is TGCGCCAGCAGCTTAGGGGGGACAGGCGTCGAGCAGTACTTC. Full variable domain (missing parts from reference TRBV5-1 and TRBJ2-7): KAGVTQTPRYLIKTRGQQVTLSCSPISGHRSVSWYQQTPGQGLQFLFEYFSETQRNKGNFPGRFSGRQFSNSRSEMNVSTLELGDSALYLCASSLGGTGVEQYFGPGTRLTVT.

The J gene is TRBJ1-1, the V gene TRBV5-1, with 8 bases lining up with TRBD1. Germline V gene data show CDR1 as SGHRS and CDR2 as YFSETQ. J was trimmed by 5 bases and V by 3 bases; bases with no gene match: 9. There are 15 residues in the CDR3. The CDR3 sequence is CASSYTGGSYTEAFF. CDR3 bases: TGCGCCAGCAGCTATACAGGGGGAAGTTATACTGAAGCTTTCTTT.

The chain carries TRBV2 and TRBJ2-5, with D perhaps matching TRBD1 (6 bases). CDR1 and CDR2 from the germline V gene are SNHLY and FYNNEI. This CDR3 has 13 residues. V lost 6 bases to trimming and J lost 5 bases, with 13 bases between them. The CDR3 is CASRSGAMETQYF. The CDR3 DNA follows: TGTGCCAGCAGGTCAGGGGCCATGGAGACCCAGTACTTC.

The chain has TRBV5-1 and TRBJ1-3; no clear D. CDR1 is SGHRS, CDR2 YFSETQ, per germline. The CDR3 contains 17 residues. Trimming removed 0 bases from V and 0 bases from J, with 13 bases in between. The CDR3 loop is CASSLDSGGTSGNTIYF. The CDR3 bases are TGCGCCAGCAGCTTGGACAGTGGAGGAACCTCTGGAAACACCATATATTTT.

The chain links TRBV7-9 to TRBJ1-1; 7 bases match TRBD1. The CDR3 spans 13 residues. With 1 base clipped from V and 8 bases from J, the junction kept 4 bases outside the gene matches. Germline assignment: CDR1 SEHNR and CDR2 FQNEAQ (reference sequence). The CDR3 sequence is CASSLVGDSEAFF. CDR3 DNA: TGTGCCAGCAGCTTAGTGGGGGACAGCGAAGCTTTCTTT.

V usage is TRBV27 and J usage is TRBJ2-1, with 9 bases matching TRBD2. The CDR3 is 15 amino acids. Trimming at V came to 1 base and at J to 4 bases, leaving 2 bases not matched to a gene. Germline assignment: CDR1 MNHEY and CDR2 SMNVEV (reference sequence). CDR3 protein: CASSLYGLAYNEQFF. The CDR3 nucleotides read TGTGCCAGCAGTTTATACGGACTAGCGTACAATGAGCAGTTCTTC.

The genes are TRBV6-5 and TRBJ1-1; D uncertain. Trimming stripped 5 bases from V and 6 bases from J, with 13 bases between. The CDR3 has 13 amino acids. The germline V gene encodes CDR1 MNHEY and CDR2 SVGAGI. CDR3 bases: TGTGCCAGCAGTCCCCGAGTTTTGGCTGAAGCTTTCTTT. Protein product: CASSPRVLAEAFF.